This T cell receptor beta chain derives from a study of T-cell memory formation after mild COVID-19. General observations from the study: Clones which contracted sat mainly in CM and EM if CD4+, and in EMRA if CD8+.

A word on this clonotype: Its antigen is not identified.

V lost 6 bases and J 8 bases, leaving 22 bases between the germline ends. The CDR3 has 15 residues. From 5'RACE with constant-segment primers came TCR alpha and TCR beta cDNA libraries that carried sample barcodes and UMIs. In TCRdb, the 5' RACE reads were re-called with MiXCR into one record per CDR3 protein. The sample gives approximately 400,000 distinct CDR3 sequences, over 15% of which show up once; roughly 21% is in the top ten. The clonotype originates from a man aged 18 to 29 who had mild COVID-19 (a few samples of this study predate the infection). Cell type and time point are not known. Sequencing was done on a sample of PBMCs or a T cell subset sorted from them (not recorded which). This chain uses TRBV12-3 or TRBV12-4 with TRBJ1-2; no reliable D call. The CDR3 sequence is CASRKEVGYFGGYTF. The CDR3 DNA sequence: TGTGCCAGCAGGAAGGAGGTGGGCTATTTTGGAGGCTACACCTTC.